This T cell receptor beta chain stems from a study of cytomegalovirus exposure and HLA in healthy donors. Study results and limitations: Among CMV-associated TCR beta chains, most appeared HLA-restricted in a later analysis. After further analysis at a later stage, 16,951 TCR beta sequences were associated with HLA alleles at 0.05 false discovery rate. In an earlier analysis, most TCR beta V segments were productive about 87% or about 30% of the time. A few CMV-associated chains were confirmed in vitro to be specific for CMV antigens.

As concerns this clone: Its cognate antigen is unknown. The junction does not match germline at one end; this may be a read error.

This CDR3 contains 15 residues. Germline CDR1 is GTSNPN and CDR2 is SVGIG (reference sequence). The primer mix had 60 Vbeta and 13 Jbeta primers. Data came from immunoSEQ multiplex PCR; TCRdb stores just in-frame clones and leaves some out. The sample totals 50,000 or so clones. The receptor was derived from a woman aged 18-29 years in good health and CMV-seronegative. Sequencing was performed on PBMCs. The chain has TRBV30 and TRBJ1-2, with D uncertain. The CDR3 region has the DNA TGTGCCGGGAGTGTAATGGGCAAGCTAAACTATGGCTACACCTTC. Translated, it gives CAGSVMGKLNYGYTF.